This T cell receptor beta chain was observed in a study of blood T cell repertoires in COVID-19. This clone was seen just once. The method was immunoSEQ multiplex PCR; TCRdb's version includes in-frame clones alone and lacks a portion of them. The table has around 230,000 clones, 83% seen once. The germline CDR1 and CDR2 sequences are SGDLS and YYNGEE. With 0 bases clipped from V and 3 bases from J, the junction kept 6 bases outside the gene matches. The CDR3 length is 16 residues. Sequencing was carried out using peripheral blood. The chain recombines TRBV9 with TRBJ2-3; 8 bases are a match to TRBD1. This TCR came from a woman in her thirties or forties with active or convalescent COVID-19. CDR3 loop: CASSVAQGARTDTQYF. The CDR3 DNA follows: TGTGCCAGCAGCGTAGCTCAGGGGGCTAGGACAGATACGCAGTATTTT.